This T cell receptor beta chain was obtained from a study of blood T cell repertoires in COVID-19. Turning to the study itself: The study drew acute and convalescent COVID-19 samples from the United States, Italy and Spain. In each case, the material was cDNA or gDNA derived from T cells, B-cell-depleted T cells, or PBMCs.

As originally analysed: Nucleated cell number was recorded as an estimate derived from reference gene primer amplification. Measured with immunoSEQ multiplex PCR; TCRdb has only the in-frame clones, and not every one. V and J calls and clone size follow that table, whereas D and trimming were derived from the DNA. In the table there are some 250,000 clones, over 70% of which are singletons. CDR3 size: 15 residues. The J segment lost 10 bases and the V segment lost 4 bases, leaving 15 bases of the junction unmatched. Germline V gene sequence: CDR1 GTSNPN, CDR2 SVGIG (reference sequence). The receptor's source is a man aged 35-49 years with active or convalescent COVID-19. The specimen was peripheral blood. The chain joins TRBV30 to TRBJ2-1, with 8 bases fitting TRBD2. Written as DNA, the CDR3 is TGTGCCTGGATGGGGTCGGGAGGGTGGGTCAGAGAGCAGTTCTTC. Translation gives CAWMGSGGWVREQFF. The full variable domain, completed using reference TRBV30 and TRBJ2-1, is SQTIHQWPATLVQPVGSPLSLECTVEGTSNPNLYWYRQAAGRGLQLLFYSVGIGQISSEVPQNLSASRPQDRQFILSSKKLLLSDSGFYLCAWMGSGGWVREQFFGPGTRLTVL.